These 18 T cell receptor beta chains were all obtained from the same sample, sequenced in a study of T cell repertoires in cytomegalovirus infection. Their antigens remain unidentified. From the reads, TCRdb called clonotypes with MiXCR, one entry per CDR3 protein. The table lists some 480,000 distinct CDR3 sequences, 33% of them singletons. The specimen comprised cultured PBMCs, sampled from culture after CMV antigen stimulation. The receptors shown here come from a human donor in good health (CMV status not recorded). Some clones in this sample may be carry-over from other donors' samples.

The rearrangement links TRBV7-8 to TRBJ1-2; 10 bases are shared with TRBD1. The CDR3 spans 13 residues. The V and J ends lost 7 bases and 6 bases, in that order; junction bases with no gene match: 5. Germline V lookup: CDR1 SGHVS, CDR2 FQNEAQ. This CDR3 reads CASKGTGVDGYTF. DNA of the CDR3: TGTGCCAGCAAGGGGACAGGGGTGGATGGCTACACCTTC.

This chain connects TRBV20-1 to TRBJ1-2, with no clear D. CDR1 and CDR2 (germline): DFQATT, SNEGSKA (reference sequence). Trimming shortened V by 5 bases and J by 5 bases, and 12 bases separated the two germline ends. The length of the CDR3 is 12 residues. CDR3 region: CSASSVPYGYTF. Written as DNA, the CDR3 is TGCAGTGCTTCTTCCGTCCCATATGGCTACACCTTC.

This clonotype was recorded a few times. V usage is TRBV4-3 and J usage is TRBJ2-6, with D possibly being TRBD2 (6 bases). V lost 4 bases and J lost 0, with 13 bases in between. Germline V gives CDR1 LGHNA, CDR2 YSLEER. This CDR3 is 17 amino acids long. The DNA for the CDR3 is TGCGCCAGCAGCCCGGGACTTATTAGCTCTGGGGCCAACGTCCTGACTTTC. Amino acid sequence: CASSPGLISSGANVLTF.

The sample holds a few counts of this clonotype. The junction departs from germline at one end; a sequencing error may be responsible. The rearrangement uses TRBV7-2 and TRBJ2-3; D might be TRBD2 (5 bases). Germline-derived CDR1 and CDR2 are SGHTA and FQGNSA. The CDR3 loop spans 15 amino acids. This CDR3 reads CASSRQTASRDTQYF. The CDR3 DNA reads as TGTGCCAGCAGCCGTCAAACGGCTAGCAGAGATACGCAGTATTTT.

This clonotype was picked up one time. The rearrangement uses TRBV6-2 or TRBV6-3 and TRBJ2-1, with TRBD2 matching 12 bases. The CDR3 is 19 amino acids. Looked up from germline, CDR1 is MNHEY and CDR2 is SVGEGT. The V and J ends lost 2 bases and 4 bases, in that order; junction bases with no gene match: 12. In DNA form, the CDR3 reads TGTGCCAGCAGTTACAGGAAGGGACTAGCGGGTTCTCAGTACAATGAGCAGTTCTTC. Its protein is CASSYRKGLAGSQYNEQFF.

The rearrangement links TRBV4-1 to TRBJ2-1; the match to TRBD2 covers 8 bases. With 1 base clipped from V and 9 bases from J, the junction kept 5 bases outside the gene matches. The CDR3 contains 14 residues. The V gene's germline CDR1 is MGHRA and CDR2 YSYEKL. The DNA for the CDR3 is TGCGCCAGCAGCCAAGGTCGACTAGCGCCTGAGCAGTTCTTC. Amino acid sequence: CASSQGRLAPEQFF.

The gene calls are TRBV30 and TRBJ2-7; D unresolved. Trimming shortened V by 0 bases and J by 3 bases, and 9 bases separated the two germline ends. The germline gives CDR1 GTSNPN, CDR2 SVGIG (reference sequence). The CDR3 is 13 amino acids. CDR3 coding DNA: TGTGCCTGGAGTGTAAATCAAGGCTACGAGCAGTACTTC. It encodes CAWSVNQGYEQYF.

As regards this clonotype: An end of the junction differs from the germline gene, which may be a read error. The rearrangement joins TRBV6-2 or TRBV6-3 to TRBJ2-4; D might be TRBD1 (5 bases). The CDR3 spans 14 residues. Germline lookup yields CDR1 MNHEY and CDR2 SVGEGT. The CDR3 DNA reads TGTGCCAGCAGTTACTCAGGGGCACGGAACATTCAGCACTTC. As protein: CASSYSGARNIQHF.

The chain is built from TRBV20-1 and TRBJ2-2; no clear D gene. The length of the CDR3 is 13 residues. Germline V gene sequence: CDR1 DFQATT, CDR2 SNEGSKA (reference sequence). V was pared by 2 bases and J by 4 bases, with 8 bases between. The DNA for the CDR3 is TGCAGTGCTAGATCCGGTAGCACCGGGGAGCTGTTTTTT. Translated, it gives CSARSGSTGELFF.

V usage is TRBV4-1 and J usage is TRBJ1-2, with a possible D match to TRBD1 (5 bases). V was cut by 1 base and J by 8 bases, with 17 bases left in between. CDR1 and CDR2 (germline): MGHRA, YSYEKL. The CDR3 has 15 residues. CDR3 sequence: CASSQGLKGREGYTF. The CDR3 DNA reads as TGCGCCAGCAGCCAAGGGCTCAAGGGGCGCGAGGGCTACACCTTC.

As for this clonotype: A junction boundary mismatches the germline segment, possibly from a read error. The rearrangement uses TRBV6-2 or TRBV6-3 and TRBJ1-1, with a weak D call TRBD1 (6 bases). Germline values: CDR1 MNHEY, CDR2 SVGEGT. The CDR3 covers 16 residues. The CDR3 nucleotides read TGTGCCAGCAGGTACTTAGGCGGGGGCGGAGGCACTGAAGCTTTCTTT. It translates to CASRYLGGGGGTEAFF.

This clonotype came up a few times. The chain has TRBV6-5 and TRBJ2-1; 15 bases map to TRBD2. Germline V gene data show CDR1 as MNHEY and CDR2 as SVGAGI. J was trimmed by 10 bases and V by 2 bases; bases with no gene match: 9. The CDR3 loop spans 17 amino acids. CDR3 loop: CASSYLRTSGRAKEQFF. CDR3 coding DNA: TGTGCCAGCAGTTACCTAAGGACTAGCGGGAGGGCCAAGGAGCAGTTCTTC.

The J gene is TRBJ1-2, the V gene TRBV5-6; D is undetermined. This CDR3 is built from 13 residues. Germline CDR1 is SGHDT and CDR2 is YYEEEE. V was pared by 0 bases and J by 5 bases, with 8 bases between. CDR3 amino acids: CASSLDREYGYTF. The CDR3 DNA reads TGTGCCAGCAGCTTGGATCGAGAGTATGGCTACACCTTC.

The V gene is TRBV28, the J gene TRBJ1-5; TRBD1 is a possible D gene (6 bases). The ends were cut back, 8 bases at V and 3 bases at J, with 8 bases in the middle. The CDR3 contains 12 residues. Looked up from germline, CDR1 is MDHEN and CDR2 is SYDVKM. The CDR3 here is CASRTVNQPQHF. CDR3 nucleotide sequence: TGTGCCAGCCGGACAGTCAATCAGCCCCAGCATTTT.

V usage is TRBV12-3 or TRBV12-4 and J usage is TRBJ2-1, with 8 bases identical to TRBD1. The length of the CDR3 is 13 residues. Losses at the gene ends were 5 bases for V and 9 bases for J; bases not matched to a gene: 6. CDR3 nucleotides: TGTGCCAGCAGTCACCAGGGGGCTGGTGAGCAGTTCTTC. This translates into CASSHQGAGEQFF.

The V call is TRBV7-2, the J call TRBJ2-3, with D unclear. From germline, CDR1 is SGHTA and CDR2 FQGNSA. Deletions cut 0 bases from V and 6 bases from J, with 4 bases between. The CDR3 runs to 12 residues. This CDR3 reads CASSLAIDTQYF. For the CDR3, the DNA is TGTGCCAGCAGCTTAGCGATTGATACGCAGTATTTT.

The chain is built from TRBV19 and TRBJ1-1; 10 bases are shared with TRBD1. CDR1 and CDR2 (germline): LNHDA, SQIVND (reference sequence). Trimming took 0 bases from V and 5 from J; bases not matched to a gene: 3. CDR3 length: 15 residues. The CDR3 protein is CASSIDGTGVTEAFF. Written as DNA, the CDR3 is TGTGCCAGTAGTATAGACGGGACAGGGGTTACTGAAGCTTTCTTT.

This rearrangement joins TRBV7-2 to TRBJ2-1, with TRBD2 matching 7 bases. Germline CDR1 and CDR2: SGHTA and FQGNSA. The CDR3 runs to 14 residues. V was clipped by 0 bases and J by 10 bases; unmatched bases: 6. CDR3 in DNA: TGTGCCAGCAGCTTAGCCCTAGCGGAGTACGAGCAGTTCTTC. Protein product: CASSLALAEYEQFF.